This T cell receptor beta chain was identified in a study of early T cells in non-severe SARS-CoV-2 infection. This clonotype was counted many times. Its antigen is unidentified. The protocol attached unique molecular identifiers to individual cDNA molecules. One entry per CDR3 protein results from TCRdb running MiXCR on the 5' RACE reads. The table includes 50,000 or so distinct CDR3 sequences, 10% to 15% detected once. Study findings and constraints: Anti-spike CD8 responses were favored in VDJdb matching, and private and CD4 specificities were missed.

The CDR3 extends over 17 amino acids. Trimming left V 0 bases short and J 0 bases short, with 15 bases between. The germline gives CDR1 ENHRY, CDR2 SYGVKD. This sequence joins TRBV10-3 and TRBJ2-7; a weak D match, TRBD2 (6 bases). The clonotype originates from an adult who was a healthcare worker with PCR-confirmed SARS-CoV-2 infection or an uninfected control (not recorded which). The sequencing input was whole blood. CDR3 DNA sequence: TGTGCCATCAGTGAGTCGTCTGGGGAGGCTCCCTCCTACGAGCAGTACTTC. Protein product: CAISESSGEAPSYEQYF.